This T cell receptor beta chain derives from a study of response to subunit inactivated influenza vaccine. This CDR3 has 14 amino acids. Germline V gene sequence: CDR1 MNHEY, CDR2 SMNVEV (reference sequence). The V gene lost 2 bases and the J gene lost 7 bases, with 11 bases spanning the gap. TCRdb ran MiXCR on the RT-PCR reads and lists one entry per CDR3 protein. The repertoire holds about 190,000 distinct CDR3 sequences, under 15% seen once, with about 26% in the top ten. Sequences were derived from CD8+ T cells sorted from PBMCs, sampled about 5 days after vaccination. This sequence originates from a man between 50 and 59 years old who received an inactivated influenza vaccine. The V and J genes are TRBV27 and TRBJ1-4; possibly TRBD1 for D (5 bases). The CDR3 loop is CASSLNNGGEKLFF. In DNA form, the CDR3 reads TGTGCCAGCAGTTTAAATAATGGGGGTGAAAAACTGTTTTTT.